This T cell receptor (beta chain) was retrieved from a study of response to subunit inactivated influenza vaccine. Study-wide findings and caveats: Every seasonal influenza vaccination brings in few new T cells, the authors suggested.

This clonotype was seen a handful of times. Antigen: not known. Using its own MiXCR run on the RT-PCR reads, TCRdb lists one record per CDR3 protein. The repertoire consists of over 400,000 distinct CDR3 sequences, with about a tenth occurring once and the leading ten covering roughly 12%. Per germline, CDR1 SEHNR and CDR2 FQNEAQ (reference sequence). The CDR3 runs 15 residues. The germline V and J ends were trimmed by 2 bases and 4 bases, with 12 bases remaining between them. This receptor was identified in a middle-aged man who received an inactivated influenza vaccine. Material: PBMCs from blood, obtained roughly 46 days after vaccination. The chain recombines TRBV7-9 with TRBJ1-3; unclear D gene. CDR3 DNA: TGTGCCAGCAGCTTAATCGCCCTGTCCGGAAACACCATATATTTT. It encodes CASSLIALSGNTIYF.